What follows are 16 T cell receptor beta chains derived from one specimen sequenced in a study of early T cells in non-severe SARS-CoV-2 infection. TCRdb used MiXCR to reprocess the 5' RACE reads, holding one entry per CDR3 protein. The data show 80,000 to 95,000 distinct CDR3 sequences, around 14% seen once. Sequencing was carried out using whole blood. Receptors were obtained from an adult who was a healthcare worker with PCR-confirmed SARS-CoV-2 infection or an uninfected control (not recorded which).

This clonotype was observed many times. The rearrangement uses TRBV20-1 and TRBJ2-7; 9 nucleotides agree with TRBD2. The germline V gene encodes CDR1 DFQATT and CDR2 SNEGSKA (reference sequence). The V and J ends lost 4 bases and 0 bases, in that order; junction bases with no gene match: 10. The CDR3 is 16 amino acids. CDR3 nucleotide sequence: TGCAGTGCTACCAAAGGGTCTAGCGGGGACTCCTACGAGCAGTACTTC. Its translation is CSATKGSSGDSYEQYF.

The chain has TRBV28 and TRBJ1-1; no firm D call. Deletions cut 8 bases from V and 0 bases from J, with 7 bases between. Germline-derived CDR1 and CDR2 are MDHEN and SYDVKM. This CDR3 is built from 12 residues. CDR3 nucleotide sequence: TGTGCCAGCTTAGGAGTGAACACTGAAGCTTTCTTT. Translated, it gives CASLGVNTEAFF.

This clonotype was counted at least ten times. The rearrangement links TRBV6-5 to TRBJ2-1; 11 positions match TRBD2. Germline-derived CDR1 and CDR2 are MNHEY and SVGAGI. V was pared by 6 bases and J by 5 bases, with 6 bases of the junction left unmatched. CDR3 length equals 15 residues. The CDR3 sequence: CASSRIAGGHNEQFF. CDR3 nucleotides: TGTGCCAGCAGCAGAATAGCGGGGGGGCACAATGAGCAGTTCTTC.

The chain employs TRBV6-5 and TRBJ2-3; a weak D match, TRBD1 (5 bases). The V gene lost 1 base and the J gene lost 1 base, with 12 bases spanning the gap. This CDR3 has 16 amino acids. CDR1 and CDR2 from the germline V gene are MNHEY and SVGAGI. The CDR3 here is CASSYWGGQGTDTQYF. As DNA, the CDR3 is TGTGCCAGCAGTTACTGGGGCGGACAAGGCACAGATACGCAGTATTTT.

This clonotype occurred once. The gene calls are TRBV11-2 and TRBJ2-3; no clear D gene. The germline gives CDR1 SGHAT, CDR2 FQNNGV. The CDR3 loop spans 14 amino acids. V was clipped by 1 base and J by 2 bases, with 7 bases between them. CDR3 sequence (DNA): TGTGCCAGCAGCTTAGCCTTTGACACAGATACGCAGTATTTT. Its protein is CASSLAFDTDTQYF.

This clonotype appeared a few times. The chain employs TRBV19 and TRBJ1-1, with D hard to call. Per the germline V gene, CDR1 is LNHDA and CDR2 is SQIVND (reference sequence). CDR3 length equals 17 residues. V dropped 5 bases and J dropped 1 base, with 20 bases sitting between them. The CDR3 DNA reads TGTGCCAGTAGTTTTCTAGCCGGGAGACTACGGAACACTGAAGCTTTCTTT. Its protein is CASSFLAGRLRNTEAFF. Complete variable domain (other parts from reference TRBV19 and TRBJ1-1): DGGITQSPKYLFRKEGQNVTLSCEQNLNHDAMYWYRQDPGQGLRLIYYSQIVNDFQKGDIAEGYSVSREKKESFPLTVTSAQKNPTAFYLCASSFLAGRLRNTEAFFGQGTRLTVV.

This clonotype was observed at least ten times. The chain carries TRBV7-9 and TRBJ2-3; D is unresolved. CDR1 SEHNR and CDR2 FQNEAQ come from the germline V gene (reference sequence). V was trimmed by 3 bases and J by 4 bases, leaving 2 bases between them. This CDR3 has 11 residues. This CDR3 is CASSFSDTQYF. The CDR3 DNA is TGTGCCAGCAGCTTTTCAGATACGCAGTATTTT.

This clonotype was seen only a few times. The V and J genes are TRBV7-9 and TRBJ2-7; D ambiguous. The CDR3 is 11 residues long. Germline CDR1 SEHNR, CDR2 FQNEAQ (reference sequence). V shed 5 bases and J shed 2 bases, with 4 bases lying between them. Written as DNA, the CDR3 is TGTGCCAGCAGCGACGCCTACGAGCAGTACTTC. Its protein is CASSDAYEQYF.

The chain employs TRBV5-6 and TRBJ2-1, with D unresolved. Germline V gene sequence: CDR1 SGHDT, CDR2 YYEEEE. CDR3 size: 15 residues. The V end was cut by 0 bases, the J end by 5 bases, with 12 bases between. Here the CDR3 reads CASSLESRNNNEQFF. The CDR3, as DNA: TGTGCCAGCAGCTTGGAGAGTCGGAACAACAATGAGCAGTTCTTC.

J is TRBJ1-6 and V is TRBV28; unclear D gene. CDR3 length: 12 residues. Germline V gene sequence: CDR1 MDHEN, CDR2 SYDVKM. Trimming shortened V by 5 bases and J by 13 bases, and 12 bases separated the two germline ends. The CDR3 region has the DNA TGTGCCAGCAGTCCCGGCAGTCTCCCCCTCCACTTT. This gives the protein CASSPGSLPLHF.

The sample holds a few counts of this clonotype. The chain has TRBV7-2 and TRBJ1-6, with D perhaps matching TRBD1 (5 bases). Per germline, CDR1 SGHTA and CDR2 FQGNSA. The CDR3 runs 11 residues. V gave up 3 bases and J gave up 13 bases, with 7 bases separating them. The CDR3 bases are TGTGCCAGCAGCTTGGGGCCGCCCCTCCACTTT. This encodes CASSLGPPLHF.

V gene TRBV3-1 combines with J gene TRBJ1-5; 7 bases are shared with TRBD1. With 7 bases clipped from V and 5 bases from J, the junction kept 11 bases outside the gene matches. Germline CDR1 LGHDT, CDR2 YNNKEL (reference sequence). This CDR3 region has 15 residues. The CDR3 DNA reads TGTGCCAGCAACGACGGGACAGCTCGGGATCAGCCCCAGCATTTT. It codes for CASNDGTARDQPQHF. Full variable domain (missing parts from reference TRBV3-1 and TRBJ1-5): DTAVSQTPKYLVTQMGNDKSIKCEQNLGHDTMYWYKQDSKKFLKIMFSYNNKELIINETVPNRFSPKSPDKAHLNLHINSLELGDSAVYFCASNDGTARDQPQHFGDGTRLSIL.

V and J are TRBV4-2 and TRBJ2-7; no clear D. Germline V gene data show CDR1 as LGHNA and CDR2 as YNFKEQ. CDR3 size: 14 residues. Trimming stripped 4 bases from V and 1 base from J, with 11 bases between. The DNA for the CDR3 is TGTGCCAGCAGCCTCCAGCCCGGTTCCTACGAGCAGTACTTC. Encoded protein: CASSLQPGSYEQYF.

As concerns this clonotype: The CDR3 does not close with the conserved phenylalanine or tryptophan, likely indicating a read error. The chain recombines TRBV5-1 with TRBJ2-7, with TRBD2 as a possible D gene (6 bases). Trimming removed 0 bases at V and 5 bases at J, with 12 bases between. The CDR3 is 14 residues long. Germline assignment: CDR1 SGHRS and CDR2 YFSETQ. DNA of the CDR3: TGCGCCAGCAGCTTGGCATCTAGCGCCCACGAGCAGTACTCC. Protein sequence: CASSLASSAHEQYS.

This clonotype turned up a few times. The CDR3 DNA reads TGTGCCAGCAGCTTTGACAGGGGGTTGACCGGGGAGCTGTTTTTT. Its translation is CASSFDRGLTGELFF. The chain is built from TRBV7-9 and TRBJ2-2; the match to TRBD1 covers 9 bases. The CDR3 runs to 15 residues. V gave up 3 bases and J gave up 5 bases; unmatched junction bases: 4. CDR1 is SEHNR, CDR2 FQNEAQ, per germline (reference sequence).

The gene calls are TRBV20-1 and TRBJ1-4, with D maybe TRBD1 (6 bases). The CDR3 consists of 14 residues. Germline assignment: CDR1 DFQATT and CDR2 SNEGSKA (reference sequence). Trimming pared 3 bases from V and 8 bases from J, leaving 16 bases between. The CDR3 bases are TGCAGTGCTAGGCCAGCAGGGGTTGACGAAAAACTGTTTTTT. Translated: CSARPAGVDEKLFF.